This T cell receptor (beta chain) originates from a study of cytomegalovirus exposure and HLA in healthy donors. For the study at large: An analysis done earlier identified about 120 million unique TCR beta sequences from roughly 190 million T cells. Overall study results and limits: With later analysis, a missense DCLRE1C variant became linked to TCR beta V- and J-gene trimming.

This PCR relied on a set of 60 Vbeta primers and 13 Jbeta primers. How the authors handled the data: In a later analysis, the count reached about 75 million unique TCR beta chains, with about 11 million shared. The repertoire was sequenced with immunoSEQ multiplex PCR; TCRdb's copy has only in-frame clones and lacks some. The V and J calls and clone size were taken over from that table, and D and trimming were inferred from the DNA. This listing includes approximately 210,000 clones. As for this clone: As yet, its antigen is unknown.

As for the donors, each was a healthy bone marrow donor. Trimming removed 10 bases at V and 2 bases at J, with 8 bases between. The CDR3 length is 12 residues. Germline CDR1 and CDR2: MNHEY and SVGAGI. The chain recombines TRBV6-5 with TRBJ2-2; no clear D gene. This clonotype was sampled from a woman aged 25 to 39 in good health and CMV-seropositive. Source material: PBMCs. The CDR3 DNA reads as TGTGCCACCCGACATAACACCGGGGAGCTGTTTTTT. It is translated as CATRHNTGELFF.